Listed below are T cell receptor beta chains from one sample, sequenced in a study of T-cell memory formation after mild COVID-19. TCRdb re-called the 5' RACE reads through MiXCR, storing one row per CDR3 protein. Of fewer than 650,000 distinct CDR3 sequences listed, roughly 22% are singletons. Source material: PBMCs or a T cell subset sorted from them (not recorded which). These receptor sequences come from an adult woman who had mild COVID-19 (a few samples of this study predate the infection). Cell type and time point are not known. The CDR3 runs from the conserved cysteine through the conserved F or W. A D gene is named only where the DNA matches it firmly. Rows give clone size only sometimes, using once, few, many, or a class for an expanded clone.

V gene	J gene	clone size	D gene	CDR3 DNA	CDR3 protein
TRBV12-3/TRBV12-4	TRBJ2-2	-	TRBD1	TGTGCCAGCAGTCAGACAGGGCTGGCCGGGGAGCTGTTTTTT	CASSQTGLAGELFF
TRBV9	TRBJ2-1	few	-	TGTGCCAGCATGCCCCAGGGTACAGGCAATGAGCAGTTCTTC	CASMPQGTGNEQFF
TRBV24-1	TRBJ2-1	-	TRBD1	TGTGCCACCAGTACGCCGGGACAGGGGTACAATGAGCAGTTCTTC	CATSTPGQGYNEQFF
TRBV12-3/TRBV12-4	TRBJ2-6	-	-	TGTGCCAGCACAACCAGGGGTTCTGGGGCCAACGTCCTGACTTTC	CASTTRGSGANVLTF
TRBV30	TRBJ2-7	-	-	TGTGCCTGGAGTGTACACAATGGGGACGAGCAGTACTTC	CAWSVHNGDEQYF
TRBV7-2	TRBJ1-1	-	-	TGTGCCAGCAGCTTATTTAGGCCGGACACTGAAGCTTTCTTT	CASSLFRPDTEAFF
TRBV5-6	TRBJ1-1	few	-	TGTGCCAGCAGGGCCCCGGGGGCGGGTACTGAAGCTTTCTTT	CASRAPGAGTEAFF
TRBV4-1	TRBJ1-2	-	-	TGCGCCAGCAGCCAAGAGGGCAGGTCCTATGGCTACACCTTC	CASSQEGRSYGYTF
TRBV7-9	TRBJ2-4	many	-	TGTGCCAGCAGCTTATCGTCTCTAGCCAAAAACATTCAGTACTTC	CASSLSSLAKNIQYF
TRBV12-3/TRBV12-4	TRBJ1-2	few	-	TGTGCCAGCACCGTAGGAGATGGCTACACCTTC	CASTVGDGYTF
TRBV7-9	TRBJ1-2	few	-	TGTGCCAGCAGCACAGTGGACGGCTATGGCTACACCTTC	CASSTVDGYGYTF
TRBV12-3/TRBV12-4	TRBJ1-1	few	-	TGTGCCAGTACCCTCGGCAGCCCGGAAGGCACTGAAGCTTTCTTT	CASTLGSPEGTEAFF
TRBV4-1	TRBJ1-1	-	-	TGCGCCAGCGCCCAAGGGGAGGGCTTGAACACTGAAGCTTTCTTT	CASAQGEGLNTEAFF
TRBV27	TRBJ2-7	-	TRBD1	TGTGCCAGCAGTTCCACCGGGACAGGGTACCACGAGCAGTACTTC	CASSSTGTGYHEQYF
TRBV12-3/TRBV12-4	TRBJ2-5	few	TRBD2	TGTGCCAGCACCCCTTTCGGGACTAGCGGGGGGGCGTACCAAGAGACCCAGTACTTC	CASTPFGTSGGAYQETQYF
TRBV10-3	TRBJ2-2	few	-	TGTGCCATCAGTGAGTCGACCTCCGGGGAGCTGTTTTTT	CAISESTSGELFF
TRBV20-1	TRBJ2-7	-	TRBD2	TGCAGTGCTTTAGCGGGGGGGCACTACGAGCAGTACTTC	CSALAGGHYEQYF
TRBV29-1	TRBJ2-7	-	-	TGCAGCGTTGTGATGCGGAGCTCCTACGAGCAGTACTTC	CSVVMRSSYEQYF
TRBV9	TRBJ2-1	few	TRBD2	TGTGCCAGCAGCCCCCCGCGGACTAGCGGGACCTACAATGAGCAGTTCTTC	CASSPPRTSGTYNEQFF
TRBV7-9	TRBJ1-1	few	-	TGTGCCAGCAGCTTAGAGGCGTTTGAAGCTTTCTTT	CASSLEAFEAFF
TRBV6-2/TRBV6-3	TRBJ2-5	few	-	TGTGCCAGCAGCATCTACGGGGAGACCCAGTACTTC	CASSIYGETQYF
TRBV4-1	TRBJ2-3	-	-	TGCGCCAGCAGCCAGGAAACTAACCTGTTGACTAGCACAGATACGCAGTATTTT	CASSQETNLLTSTDTQYF
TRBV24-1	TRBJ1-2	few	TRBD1	TGTGCCACCAGTGATGACAGGGGCTGCTACACCTTC	CATSDDRGCYTF
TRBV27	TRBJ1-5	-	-	TGTGCCAGCAGTGACACAGGGAAAGGTGGCAATCAGCCCCAGCATTTT	CASSDTGKGGNQPQHF
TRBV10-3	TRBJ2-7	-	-	TGTGCCATCAGTGAGACAGCGGCGACCTACGAGCAGTACTTC	CAISETAATYEQYF